This passage covers 19 T cell receptor beta chains from one sample sequenced in a study. Sequencing was performed with immunoSEQ multiplex PCR; in TCRdb, only in-frame clones are kept and a portion is missing. Among under 90,000 clones, 93% were seen once, and the ten largest hold roughly 4.5%. Sample: PBMCs. Every receptor here comes from a man aged 35 to 55 with rheumatoid arthritis.

This rearrangement joins TRBV11-2 to TRBJ2-5; tentatively, D is TRBD2 (6 bases). Germline CDR1 reads SGHAT; CDR2 reads FQNNGV. The CDR3 consists of 14 residues. Trimming took 2 bases from V and 4 from J, leaving 11 bases between them. The CDR3 DNA sequence: TGTGCCAGCAGCTTACTTAGCGGCCCAGAGACCCAGTACTTC. Encoded protein: CASSLLSGPETQYF.

V is TRBV27 and J is TRBJ2-3, with D perhaps matching TRBD1 or TRBD2 (5 bases each). V lost 2 bases and J lost 3, with 9 bases in between. The CDR3 consists of 14 residues. The germline CDR1 and CDR2 sequences are MNHEY and SMNVEV (reference sequence). CDR3 nucleotide sequence: TGTGCCAGCAGTTTAAGGGACGGAACAGATACGCAGTATTTT. Its translation: CASSLRDGTDTQYF.

This chain connects TRBV5-1 to TRBJ1-4; 9 bases fit TRBD1. CDR3 length equals 16 residues. Germline CDR1 and CDR2: SGHRS and YFSETQ. J was trimmed by 8 bases and V by 4 bases; bases with no gene match: 12. DNA of the CDR3: TGCGCCAGCAGCGACTCGCCACAGGGGGCGGGGGAAAAACTGTTTTTT. The encoded protein is CASSDSPQGAGEKLFF.

The J gene is TRBJ2-5, the V gene TRBV7-2, with TRBD1 matching over 8 bases. CDR3 size: 14 residues. The V and J ends lost 1 base and 6 bases, in that order; junction bases with no gene match: 4. CDR1 SGHTA and CDR2 FQGNSA come from the germline V gene. CDR3 sequence reads: CASSLEQGGQTQYF. The CDR3 DNA is TGTGCCAGCAGCTTAGAACAGGGGGGACAGACCCAGTACTTC.

This clone was picked up one time. The V and J genes are TRBV13 and TRBJ1-1; 9 bases agree with TRBD1. Germline V gene sequence: CDR1 PRHDT, CDR2 FYEKMQ (reference sequence). Trimming took 5 bases from V and 0 from J; bases not matched to a gene: 10. This CDR3 region has 17 residues. The CDR3 loop is CASSHIPGQGMNTEAFF. In nucleotides, the CDR3 is TGTGCCAGCAGCCATATCCCGGGACAGGGCATGAACACTGAAGCTTTCTTT.

This chain's CDR3 is CASSLAVSGLTYEQYF. The CDR3 DNA sequence: TGTGCCAGCAGCTTAGCGGTGAGCGGCCTTACCTACGAGCAGTACTTC. The chain employs TRBV7-2 and TRBJ2-7, with a weak D call TRBD2 (5 bases). V was cut by 0 bases and J by 2 bases, with 14 bases left in between. The germline gives CDR1 SGHTA, CDR2 FQGNSA. CDR3 size: 16 residues.

The chain uses TRBV24-1 and TRBJ2-2; unclear D gene. The ends were cut back, 7 bases at V and 8 bases at J, with 7 bases in the middle. The CDR3 is 11 amino acids. CDR1 and CDR2 from the germline V gene are KGHDR and SFDVKD. In nucleotides, the CDR3 is TGTGCCACCAGAGGCCAAGGGGAGCTGTTTTTT. Translated, it gives CATRGQGELFF.

The rearrangement joins TRBV2 to TRBJ1-1; 9 nucleotides agree with TRBD1. CDR1 and CDR2 (germline): SNHLY, FYNNEI. Losses at the gene ends were 8 bases for V and 5 bases for J; bases not matched to a gene: 9. CDR3 length: 14 residues. CDR3 DNA: TGTGCCAGCTCATGGGAGGACAGGGGAACTGAAGCTTTCTTT. Translation gives CASSWEDRGTEAFF. The full variable domain, completed using reference TRBV2 and TRBJ1-1, is EPEVTQTPSHQVTQMGQEVILRCVPISNHLYFYWYRQILGQKVEFLVSFYNNEISEKSEIFDDQFSVERPDGSNFTLKIRSTKLEDSAMYFCASSWEDRGTEAFFGQGTRLTVV.

This sequence joins TRBV7-2 and TRBJ2-2; 7 nucleotides match TRBD1. This CDR3 region has 15 residues. J lost 3 bases, V lost 6 bases, and 7 bases had no gene match. Germline CDR1 and CDR2: SGHTA and FQGNSA. CDR3 nucleotide sequence: TGTGCCAGCAGTCTTTACAGGGGCGACACCGGGGAGCTGTTTTTT. Its translation: CASSLYRGDTGELFF.

J is TRBJ2-7 and V is TRBV19; 8 nucleotides align to TRBD1. The CDR3 loop spans 14 amino acids. Germline-derived CDR1 and CDR2 are LNHDA and SQIVND (reference sequence). Trimming took 4 bases from V and 4 from J; bases not matched to a gene: 6. CDR3: CASSTRTGSYEQYF. For the CDR3, the DNA is TGTGCCAGTAGTACGAGGACAGGGTCATACGAGCAGTACTTC.

The chain recombines TRBV7-9 with TRBJ2-7; D is possibly TRBD1 or TRBD2 (5 bases each). Per germline, CDR1 SEHNR and CDR2 FQNEAQ (reference sequence). The CDR3 contains 14 residues. V lost 5 bases to trimming and J lost 8 bases, with 19 bases between them. The CDR3, as DNA: TGTGCCAGCAGCCTCACGGGACCCACTTTCAAGCAGTACTTC. Translated, it gives CASSLTGPTFKQYF. Looking up the rest from reference TRBV7-9 and TRBJ2-7 gives the full variable domain: DTGVSQNPRHKITKRGQNVTFRCDPISEHNRLYWYRQTLGQGPEFLTYFQNEAQLEKSRLLSDRFSAERPKGSFSTLEIQRTEQGDSAMYLCASSLTGPTFKQYFGPGTRLTVT.

The rearrangement joins TRBV6-5 to TRBJ2-1; D tentatively reads TRBD1 or TRBD2 (5 bases each). This CDR3 region has 15 residues. In germline, CDR1 is MNHEY, CDR2 SVGAGI. The ends were cut back, 6 bases at V and 3 bases at J, with 15 bases in the middle. As DNA, the CDR3 is TGTGCCAGCAGCTCCACCGGGACCGACTACAATGAGCAGTTCTTC. This sequence encodes CASSSTGTDYNEQFF.

V is TRBV24-1 and J is TRBJ2-2, with a weak D call TRBD1 (6 bases). The ends were cut back, 3 bases at V and 2 bases at J, with 12 bases in the middle. Germline CDR1 KGHDR, CDR2 SFDVKD. CDR3 length: 16 residues. Here the CDR3 DNA reads TGTGCCACCAGTGATGGGGGACAACTAAACACCGGGGAGCTGTTTTTT. Translated: CATSDGGQLNTGELFF.

The rearrangement links TRBV11-2 to TRBJ1-3; D unclear. The V end lost 5 bases, the J end lost 0 bases, and 11 bases lay between the germline ends. CDR3 length equals 15 residues. Germline V gene sequence: CDR1 SGHAT, CDR2 FQNNGV. CDR3 in DNA: TGTGCCAGCAGCGGAGTTCTGAGCTCTGGAAACACCATATATTTT. It translates to CASSGVLSSGNTIYF.

The chain couples TRBV19 to TRBJ2-1; the D gene is possibly TRBD2 (6 bases). Germline V gives CDR1 LNHDA, CDR2 SQIVND (reference sequence). The CDR3 is 15 residues long. The V and J ends lost 4 bases and 5 bases respectively, with 15 bases between them. CDR3 amino acids: CASSNEGLRNNEQFF. The CDR3 DNA is TGTGCCAGTAGTAATGAGGGACTCCGCAACAATGAGCAGTTCTTC. The complete variable domain, with remaining parts taken from reference TRBV19 and TRBJ2-1, reads DGGITQSPKYLFRKEGQNVTLSCEQNLNHDAMYWYRQDPGQGLRLIYYSQIVNDFQKGDIAEGYSVSREKKESFPLTVTSAQKNPTAFYLCASSNEGLRNNEQFFGPGTRLTVL.

The chain's CDR3 is CATSDPSRESYTGELFF. CDR3 DNA: TGTGCCACCAGTGATCCAAGTCGAGAGAGCTACACCGGGGAGCTGTTTTTT. The V gene is TRBV24-1, the J gene TRBJ2-2, with D unresolved. This CDR3 is 17 amino acids long. Germline CDR1 reads KGHDR; CDR2 reads SFDVKD. The germline V and J ends were trimmed by 3 bases and 3 bases, with 16 bases remaining between them.

The rearrangement links TRBV18 to TRBJ2-1; TRBD2 matches 7 bases. V trimming: 0 bases; J trimming: 4 bases; junction bases outside the gene matches: 3. Germline values: CDR1 KGHSH, CDR2 LQKENI. CDR3 length equals 15 residues. The CDR3 is CASSPPGREYNEQFF. The CDR3 DNA reads as TGTGCCAGCTCACCACCGGGGAGGGAATACAATGAGCAGTTCTTC.

The chain links TRBV6-5 to TRBJ2-7; tentative D call: TRBD2 (5 bases). Trimming took 8 bases from V and 3 from J, leaving 14 bases between them. CDR1 MNHEY and CDR2 SVGAGI come from the germline V gene. The CDR3 has 13 residues. The CDR3 DNA reads TGTGCCAGCCGAAGCGAGGGAGTCTACGAGCAGTACTTC. Protein: CASRSEGVYEQYF.

The V and J genes are TRBV5-1 and TRBJ2-7; perhaps TRBD2 as D (6 bases). This CDR3 region has 14 residues. The germline V gene encodes CDR1 SGHRS and CDR2 YFSETQ. The V end was cut by 0 bases, the J end by 8 bases, with 15 bases between. The CDR3 coding sequence is TGCGCCAGCAGCTTGGATTTGGTAGGAGGGAAGCAGTACTTC. Amino acids: CASSLDLVGGKQYF.